These 30 T cell receptor beta chains share one sample of origin, sequenced in a study of shared clonotypes between healthy human individuals. Repertoires were generated with immunoSEQ multiplex PCR, while TCRdb's copy carries only in-frame clones and drops some. The table lists about a million clones, more than 75% of them singletons. The specimen was memory CD4+ T cells sorted from blood. Specified subset: CD45RA-negative fraction. The source of these receptors is a man younger than 35 in good health.

This clone was observed a single time. The chain employs TRBV18 and TRBJ1-2; possible D gene TRBD1, 5 bases. CDR1 is KGHSH and CDR2 is LQKENI in the germline V gene. V lost 2 bases to trimming and J lost 4 bases, with 11 bases between them. This CDR3 has 14 residues. CDR3 DNA sequence: TGTGCCAGCTCACCAACAGGCGCTGTCTATGGCTACACCTTC. Its translation is CASSPTGAVYGYTF.

This clone occurred a few times. The V call is TRBV28, the J call TRBJ1-6; D remains unclear. Germline lookup yields CDR1 MDHEN and CDR2 SYDVKM. V was cut by 6 bases and J by 0 bases, with 9 bases left in between. The CDR3 has 15 residues. DNA of the CDR3: TGTGCCAGCAGGGAGCCGGGCTCCTATAATTCACCCCTCCACTTT. Translation: CASREPGSYNSPLHF.

The rearrangement joins TRBV30 to TRBJ2-2; TRBD2 agrees at 8 bases. Germline V gives CDR1 GTSNPN, CDR2 SVGIG (reference sequence). The CDR3 extends over 16 amino acids. Germline trimming cut 3 bases from V and 6 bases from J; bases unmatched to any gene: 12. CDR3 sequence (DNA): TGTGCCTGGAGCCGGCCGAGCGGGAGTGGTGCCGGGGAGCTGTTTTTT. It specifies CAWSRPSGSGAGELFF.

The chain employs TRBV11-3 and TRBJ2-7; D remains unclear. The germline CDR1 and CDR2 sequences are SGHNT and YENEEA. The CDR3 contains 15 residues. V dropped 4 bases and J dropped 1 base, with 14 bases sitting between them. As DNA, the CDR3 is TGTGCCAGCAGCTCGAGACGATGCCGGTCCTACGAGCAGTACTTC. This translates into CASSSRRCRSYEQYF.

The rearrangement links TRBV27 to TRBJ1-1; D ambiguous. Germline CDR1 is MNHEY and CDR2 is SMNVEV (reference sequence). Trimming removed 0 bases at V and 8 bases at J, with 22 bases between. The CDR3 has 17 residues. CDR3 DNA sequence: TGTGCCAGCAGTTTATCGGTGGCAGGAGTTTCCAATTTAGAAGCTTTCTTT. It specifies CASSLSVAGVSNLEAFF.

Note on this clone: This may be a read error, as it is one base from a much larger clone. The sample carries other DNA sequences with the same CDR3. The V call is TRBV7-9, the J call TRBJ2-7; TRBD2 might be the D (5 bases). CDR3 length: 11 amino acids. V lost 1 base to trimming and J lost 7 bases, with 5 bases between them. Germline V CDR1 and CDR2: SEHNR, FQNEAQ (reference sequence). CDR3 sequence (DNA): TGTGCCAGCAGCTTAGGGAGGGAGCAGTACTTC. This gives the protein CASSLGREQYF.

V and J are TRBV5-1 and TRBJ2-1, with 12 bases matching TRBD2. Per germline, CDR1 SGHRS and CDR2 YFSETQ. CDR3 length: 13 residues. The junction had 2 bases not matched to a gene; V was cut back by 4 bases and J by 9 bases. CDR3 amino acids: CASSGGLAGEQFF. CDR3 DNA: TGCGCCAGCAGCGGGGGACTAGCGGGTGAGCAGTTCTTC.

The chain uses TRBV7-2 and TRBJ1-6, with unresolved D. The germline V and J ends were trimmed by 6 bases and 2 bases, with 11 bases remaining between them. There are 15 residues in the CDR3. The germline V gene encodes CDR1 SGHTA and CDR2 FQGNSA. CDR3 residues: CASRARRAYNSPLHF. CDR3 bases: TGTGCCAGCAGAGCAAGACGAGCCTATAATTCACCCCTCCACTTT.

A remark on this clone: Additional DNA sequences in this sample encode the identical CDR3. The genes are TRBV5-1 and TRBJ2-5; the D gene is possibly TRBD2 (6 bases). The CDR3 contains 15 residues. Germline V gene lookup returns CDR1 SGHRS and CDR2 YFSETQ. V was trimmed by 0 bases and J by 2 bases, leaving 11 bases between them. The CDR3 nucleotides are TGCGCCAGCAGCTTGGAAGGGCGGGGTCAAGAGACCCAGTACTTC. Its translation: CASSLEGRGQETQYF.

This clone was observed a few times. J is TRBJ2-7 and V is TRBV6-1; tentatively, D is TRBD1 (6 bases). With 6 bases removed from V and 4 bases from J, the gap between germline ends came to 16 bases. Germline CDR1 is MNHNS and CDR2 is SASEGT. This CDR3 has 14 residues. CDR3 loop: CASRRLGGVYEQYF. The CDR3 nucleotides read TGTGCCAGCAGACGCCTTGGGGGCGTGTACGAGCAGTACTTC.

This clone was counted only a few times. The V gene is TRBV5-1, the J gene TRBJ2-5; TRBD1 aligns across 10 bases. With 5 bases clipped from V and 2 bases from J, the junction kept 15 bases outside the gene matches. Germline V gene data show CDR1 as SGHRS and CDR2 as YFSETQ. The CDR3 length is 18 residues. Here the CDR3 reads CASRRFSGTGVSQETQYF. The CDR3 nucleotides read TGCGCCAGCAGGCGTTTCAGCGGGACAGGGGTTTCACAAGAGACCCAGTACTTC.

In DNA, the CDR3 is TGTGCCAGCAGTTTCAGATCTATAGTGGGAGATACGCAGTATTTT. This codes for CASSFRSIVGDTQYF. This rearrangement joins TRBV27 to TRBJ2-3; the D is unclear. The CDR3 contains 15 residues. V was cut by 3 bases and J by 5 bases, with 15 bases left in between. Germline assignment: CDR1 MNHEY and CDR2 SMNVEV (reference sequence).

The chain uses TRBV7-9 and TRBJ2-3; TRBD1 is a possible D gene (6 bases). Germline V gene data show CDR1 as SEHNR and CDR2 as FQNEAQ (reference sequence). CDR3 length: 16 amino acids. Trimming removed 1 base from V and 0 bases from J, with 11 bases in between. The CDR3 region is CASSLGQDRSTDTQYF. CDR3 DNA sequence: TGTGCCAGCAGCTTAGGCCAAGACAGGAGCACAGATACGCAGTATTTT.

This clone was seen more than once but under ten times. The rearrangement joins TRBV15 to TRBJ1-5; possibly TRBD1 for D (6 bases). V dropped 4 bases and J dropped 2 bases, with 6 bases sitting between them. The CDR3 covers 13 residues. Germline lookup yields CDR1 LNHNV and CDR2 YYDKDF (reference sequence). CDR3 nucleotide sequence: TGTGCCACCAGCACAGGGGGCAATCAGCCCCAGCATTTT. Its translation is CATSTGGNQPQHF.

The chain carries TRBV7-9 and TRBJ1-5; maybe TRBD1 (6 bases). Germline CDR1 and CDR2: SEHNR and FQNEAQ (reference sequence). V was trimmed by 1 base and J by 4 bases, leaving 8 bases between them. The length of the CDR3 is 14 residues. The CDR3 reads CASSLGGGNQPQHF. The CDR3 nucleotides read TGTGCCAGCAGCTTAGGAGGGGGGAATCAGCCCCAGCATTTT. Supplemented by reference TRBV7-9 and TRBJ1-5, the full variable domain reads DTGVSQNPRHKITKRGQNVTFRCDPISEHNRLYWYRQTLGQGPEFLTYFQNEAQLEKSRLLSDRFSAERPKGSFSTLEIQRTEQGDSAMYLCASSLGGGNQPQHFGDGTRLSIL.

The chain is built from TRBV4-1 and TRBJ1-5, with a tentative D call TRBD1 (6 bases). This CDR3 has 16 residues. The germline V and J ends were trimmed by 4 bases and 0 bases, with 13 bases remaining between them. CDR1 is MGHRA and CDR2 is YSYEKL in the germline V gene. CDR3 in amino acids: CASSLEGGHSNQPQHF. The CDR3 coding sequence is TGCGCCAGCAGCCTCGAGGGGGGTCATAGCAATCAGCCCCAGCATTTT.

This chain uses TRBV5-5 with TRBJ1-6; TRBD1 agrees at 8 bases. CDR3 length: 14 amino acids. CDR1 and CDR2 from the germline V gene are SGHKS and YYEKEE (reference sequence). Trimming at V came to 4 bases and at J to 10 bases, leaving 7 bases not matched to a gene. In nucleotides, the CDR3 is TGTGCCAGCAGCATAGACAGGGGTGACTCACCCCTCCACTTT. Its translation is CASSIDRGDSPLHF.

This clone occurred a few times. The CDR3 DNA sequence: TGCAGTGCTATAGTAAACACTGAAGCTTTCTTT. The encoded protein is CSAIVNTEAFF. V usage is TRBV20-1 and J usage is TRBJ1-1; no clear D gene. The CDR3 has 11 amino acids. Germline CDR1 DFQATT, CDR2 SNEGSKA (reference sequence). The V end was cut by 4 bases, the J end by 2 bases, with 5 bases between.

The chain uses TRBV7-2 and TRBJ1-5; 9 nucleotides agree with TRBD1. The CDR3 covers 15 residues. Germline loops: CDR1 SGHTA, CDR2 FQGNSA. The V gene end was trimmed by 1 base and the J gene end by 7 bases; junction bases not matched to a gene: 5. The CDR3: CASSLEQGAGQPQHF. CDR3 nucleotides: TGTGCCAGCAGCTTAGAACAGGGGGCAGGCCAGCCCCAGCATTTT.

This clone was detected a few times. V gene TRBV6-1 combines with J gene TRBJ1-4; possible D gene TRBD1, 6 bases. Trimming left V 2 bases short and J 10 bases short, with 20 bases between. From germline, CDR1 is MNHNS and CDR2 SASEGT. The CDR3 contains 16 residues. The CDR3 DNA follows: TGTGCCAGCAGTGAAATCGTGGGCAGGGGTAGTGGAAAACTGTTTTTT. The encoded protein is CASSEIVGRGSGKLFF.

This sequence joins TRBV19 and TRBJ2-7; D is possibly TRBD1 or TRBD2 (5 bases each). The V end lost 3 bases, the J end lost 3 bases, and 12 bases lay between the germline ends. The CDR3 covers 14 residues. Germline V CDR1 and CDR2: LNHDA, SQIVND (reference sequence). CDR3 sequence (DNA): TGTGCCAGTAGTATCCGGGGCAGAAACTACGAGCAGTACTTC. Its protein product is CASSIRGRNYEQYF.

This clone was counted at least ten times. The V gene is TRBV25-1, the J gene TRBJ2-7; tentatively, D is TRBD1 (7 bases). This CDR3 region has 16 residues. The V end lost 0 bases, the J end lost 1 base, and 13 bases lay between the germline ends. In germline, CDR1 is MGHDK, CDR2 SYGVNS. The CDR3 DNA is TGTGCCAGCAGTGAATATATTCAGGGGGGTTCCTACGAGCAGTACTTC. This gives the protein CASSEYIQGGSYEQYF.

The chain employs TRBV9 and TRBJ2-7; 10 bases agree with TRBD1. Germline loops: CDR1 SGDLS, CDR2 YYNGEE. V was pared by 4 bases and J by 5 bases, with 6 bases of the junction left unmatched. The CDR3 covers 14 residues. CDR3: CASSKTGGVHEQYF. DNA for the CDR3: TGTGCCAGCAGCAAGACAGGGGGCGTCCACGAGCAGTACTTC.

CDR3 residues: CASSYEGKKTQYF. As DNA, the CDR3 is TGTGCCAGCAGCTACGAAGGCAAAAAGACCCAGTACTTC. V and J are TRBV6-6 and TRBJ2-5; no firm D call. The V end was cut by 6 bases, the J end by 6 bases, with 14 bases between. CDR1 and CDR2 (germline): MNHNY, SVGAGI (reference sequence). This CDR3 comprises 13 residues.

In DNA form, the CDR3 reads TGTGCCAGCAGCGGACCGGGAGTCGGCTACGAGCAGTACTTC. Its translation is CASSGPGVGYEQYF. V usage is TRBV9 and J usage is TRBJ2-7, with D perhaps TRBD2 (6 bases). The V gene lost 3 bases and the J gene lost 3 bases, with 13 bases spanning the gap. This CDR3 is 14 amino acids long. CDR1 SGDLS and CDR2 YYNGEE come from the germline V gene.

CDR3 loop: CAWSGQGRSYGYTF. Here the CDR3 DNA reads TGTGCCTGGAGTGGACAGGGCCGAAGCTATGGCTACACCTTC. This chain links TRBV30 with TRBJ1-2, with 7 bases identical to TRBD1. The CDR3 contains 14 residues. CDR1 is GTSNPN, CDR2 SVGIG, per germline (reference sequence). With 1 base clipped from V and 4 bases from J, the junction kept 6 bases outside the gene matches.

V usage is TRBV28 and J usage is TRBJ2-7; D gene unclear. From germline, CDR1 is MDHEN and CDR2 SYDVKM. This CDR3 has 11 residues. V lost 5 bases to trimming and J lost 6 bases, with 8 bases between them. The DNA of the CDR3 is TGTGCCAGCAGTCTGGGGTTCGAGCAGTACTTC. Protein product: CASSLGFEQYF.

The CDR3 region is CASSYAGGIYGYTF. The CDR3 region has the DNA TGTGCCAGCAGTTACGCGGGAGGCATTTATGGCTACACCTTC. The chain has TRBV6-5 and TRBJ1-2; no clear D gene. Germline V gene data show CDR1 as MNHEY and CDR2 as SVGAGI. Deletions cut 2 bases from V and 5 bases from J, with 12 bases between. The CDR3 spans 14 residues.

V usage is TRBV2 and J usage is TRBJ1-5, with 8 bases lining up with TRBD1. The trim removed 6 bases at V and 0 bases at J, leaving 7 bases unmatched. Germline V gene sequence: CDR1 SNHLY, CDR2 FYNNEI. The CDR3 runs to 16 residues. The CDR3 spells CASREDRAYSNQPQHF. CDR3 coding DNA: TGTGCCAGCAGGGAGGACAGGGCCTATAGCAATCAGCCCCAGCATTTT.

This sequence joins TRBV7-9 and TRBJ2-5, with TRBD2 matching 10 bases. CDR3 length: 15 residues. The germline V gene encodes CDR1 SEHNR and CDR2 FQNEAQ (reference sequence). After removal of 2 bases from V and 5 bases from J, the junction contained 5 bases not matched to a gene. CDR3 in amino acids: CASSLLAGASETQYF. The CDR3 region has the DNA TGTGCCAGCAGCTTACTAGCGGGAGCCTCGGAGACCCAGTACTTC.